This T cell receptor beta chain was identified during a study of blood T cell repertoires in COVID-19. Overall study: Material from acute and convalescent COVID-19 was sourced from the United States, Italy and Spain. PBMCs, B-cell-depleted T cells, or T cells were the source of the cDNA or gDNA that made up the material.

Study processing details: Researchers report that nucleated cell counts were estimated from reference gene primer amplification. Only in-frame clones appear in the TCRdb table, and some are missing; sequencing was by immunoSEQ multiplex PCR. V and J calls and clone size are copied from that table; D and trimming were computed from the DNA. In the table there are some 100,000 clones, 89% of which are singletons. Deletions cut 2 bases from V and 9 bases from J, with 17 bases between. The CDR3 is 14 residues long. Germline lookup yields CDR1 MDHEN and CDR2 SYDVKM. The chain links TRBV28 to TRBJ2-7; maybe TRBD2 (7 bases). This clonotype was obtained from a woman aged 80 or over with active COVID-19. Sequenced sample: peripheral blood. As DNA, the CDR3 is TGTGCCAGCAGTTTACAGGGGAGGGCCCCCGGGCAGTACTTC. Protein: CASSLQGRAPGQYF.